This T cell receptor beta chain was identified during a study of blood T cell repertoires in COVID-19. V lost 1 base to trimming and J lost 4 bases, with 11 bases between them. From germline, CDR1 is LGHDT and CDR2 YNNKEL (reference sequence). The CDR3 covers 15 residues. TCRdb's copy holds only in-frame clones and misses some; the assay was immunoSEQ multiplex PCR. The sample lists approximately 94,000 clones; around 84% were seen once. The material sequenced was peripheral blood. V usage is TRBV3-1 (or the pseudogene TRBV3-2) and J usage is TRBJ1-5; D is uncertain. The origin of this receptor is a man aged 55-75 years with acute or convalescent COVID-19. This chain's CDR3 is CASSQGLGRNQPQHF. Here the CDR3 DNA reads TGTGCCAGCAGCCAAGGGCTCGGGAGGAATCAGCCCCAGCATTTT.